These T cell receptor beta chains were read from a single sample in a study of beta chain features in type 1 diabetes. Profiled with immunoSEQ multiplex PCR; TCRdb holds only in-frame clones, not every one. The repertoire holds 200,000 to 300,000 clones, with under 70% as singletons. Sequenced material: naive CD4+ T cells from blood. These receptor sequences come from a man aged 25-40 years in good health. CDR3s include the opening cysteine and the closing phenylalanine or tryptophan. D genes are given only for firm matches. Clone size is shown for a subset of rows, as once, few, many or a class of expanded clone.

d_gene: NA
j_gene: TRBJ2-3
v_gene: TRBV5-4
abundance: few
CDR3nt: TGTGCCAGCAGCTCCTCTAAGGGATCTAGCACAGATACGCAGTATTTT
CDR3aa: CASSSSKGSSTDTQYF

d_gene: NA
j_gene: TRBJ1-3
v_gene: TRBV4-1
abundance: NA
CDR3nt: TGCGCCAGCAGCCAAGATAGATCCGTAGACACCATATATTTT
CDR3aa: CASSQDRSVDTIYF

d_gene: NA
j_gene: TRBJ2-7
v_gene: TRBV29-1
abundance: NA
CDR3nt: TGCAGCGTTGCGAGAAGTACGGACTACGAGCAGTACTTC
CDR3aa: CSVARSTDYEQYF

d_gene: TRBD2
j_gene: TRBJ2-5
v_gene: TRBV29-1
abundance: NA
CDR3nt: TGCAGCGTTGAAGGCACGCGGGGGGGCTGGGAGACCCAGTACTTC
CDR3aa: CSVEGTRGGWETQYF

d_gene: NA
j_gene: TRBJ2-3
v_gene: TRBV7-2
abundance: NA
CDR3nt: TGTGCCAGCAGCTTAGCCCTTCGACTATCTAGCGGAGGGGGAGATACGCAGTATTTT
CDR3aa: CASSLALRLSSGGGDTQYF

d_gene: NA
j_gene: TRBJ2-2
v_gene: TRBV30
abundance: NA
CDR3nt: TGTGCCTGGCAGACCGAAACCGGGGAGCTGTTTTTT
CDR3aa: CAWQTETGELFF

d_gene: TRBD2
j_gene: TRBJ2-7
v_gene: TRBV4-3
abundance: NA
CDR3nt: TGCGCCAGCAGCCAAGATCTAGGACTAGCGGAATACGAGCAGTACTTC
CDR3aa: CASSQDLGLAEYEQYF

d_gene: NA
j_gene: TRBJ2-5
v_gene: TRBV25-1
abundance: NA
CDR3nt: TGTGCCAGCACCAGGGACGCGGCAGAGACCCAGTACTTC
CDR3aa: CASTRDAAETQYF

d_gene: TRBD1
j_gene: TRBJ1-4
v_gene: TRBV29-1
abundance: NA
CDR3nt: TGCAGCGTTGTGGGACAGAATGAAAAACTGTTTTTT
CDR3aa: CSVVGQNEKLFF

d_gene: NA
j_gene: TRBJ2-1
v_gene: TRBV9
abundance: once
CDR3nt: TGTGCCAGCAGCGCTTCTGGCGCGGCATCCTACAATGAGCAGTTCTTC
CDR3aa: CASSASGAASYNEQFF

d_gene: TRBD1
j_gene: TRBJ2-2
v_gene: TRBV29-1
abundance: NA
CDR3nt: TGCAGCGCCGCTGGACAGGGCGCCGGGGAGCTGTTTTTT
CDR3aa: CSAAGQGAGELFF

d_gene: TRBD1
j_gene: TRBJ1-2
v_gene: TRBV5-1
abundance: NA
CDR3nt: TGCGCCAGCAGCCCAACAGCCGGGACAGGGAACTATGGCTACACCTTC
CDR3aa: CASSPTAGTGNYGYTF

d_gene: TRBD1
j_gene: TRBJ2-5
v_gene: TRBV6-5
abundance: NA
CDR3nt: TGTGCCAGCACAAGGACAGGGCGACAAGAGACCCAGTACTTC
CDR3aa: CASTRTGRQETQYF

d_gene: NA
j_gene: TRBJ2-3
v_gene: TRBV30
abundance: few
CDR3nt: TGTGCCTGGAGTGACGGGCGGGACGGAGATACGCAGTATTTT
CDR3aa: CAWSDGRDGDTQYF

d_gene: TRBD2
j_gene: TRBJ2-1
v_gene: TRBV30
abundance: NA
CDR3nt: TGTGCCTCTAGTAGCGGGGGGTCCTTCGATGAGCAGTTCTTC
CDR3aa: CASSSGGSFDEQFF